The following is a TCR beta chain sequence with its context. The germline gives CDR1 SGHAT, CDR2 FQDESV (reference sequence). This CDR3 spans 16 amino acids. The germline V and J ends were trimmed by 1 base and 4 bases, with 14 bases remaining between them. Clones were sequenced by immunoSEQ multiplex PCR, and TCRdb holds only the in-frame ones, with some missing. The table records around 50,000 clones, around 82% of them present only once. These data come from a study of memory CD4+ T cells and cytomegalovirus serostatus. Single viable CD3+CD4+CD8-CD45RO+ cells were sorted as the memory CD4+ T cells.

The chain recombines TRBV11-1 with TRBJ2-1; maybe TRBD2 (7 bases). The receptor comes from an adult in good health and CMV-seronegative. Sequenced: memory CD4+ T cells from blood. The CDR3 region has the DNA TGTGCCAGCAGCTTAGGAGGGGGGACTAATTACAATGAGCAGTTCTTC. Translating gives CASSLGGGTNYNEQFF.